The clone carrying this TCR beta chain was picked up a small number of times. The sample originates from a study of T cells in Graves' hyperthyroidism and ophthalmopathy. Amplification of TCR beta CDR3 regions was performed using RNA transcripts as template. Researchers ran a first-round RT-PCR on the TCR CDR3 using the HTBI primer set. TCRdb independently ran MiXCR on the multiplex PCR reads; one entry per CDR3 protein. The sample yields more than 500,000 distinct CDR3 sequences, 15% to 20% seen once. Hyperthyroidism, newly diagnosed and lasting under 2 months, affected patients aged 18 to 65. From germline, CDR1 is SGDLS and CDR2 YYNGEE. This CDR3 has 16 residues. V was pared by 4 bases and J by 0 bases, with 6 bases of the junction left unmatched.

Specimen: blood. This chain uses TRBV9 with TRBJ2-1; 8 bases line up with TRBD2. This receptor was identified in a woman in her 30s with Graves' hyperthyroidism. The CDR3 here is CASSPMAGGSYNEQFF. The CDR3 DNA reads as TGTGCCAGCAGCCCCATGGCGGGAGGCTCCTACAATGAGCAGTTCTTC.